Following are 21 T cell receptor beta chains from one sample sequenced in a study of T cells in Graves' hyperthyroidism and ophthalmopathy. The source material, RNA transcripts, was used to amplify TCR beta CDR3 regions. When the TCR CDR3 underwent first-round RT-PCR, the HTBI primer set was used. TCRdb reanalysed the multiplex PCR reads using MiXCR and keeps one entry per CDR3 protein. The table has some 270,000 distinct CDR3 sequences, approximately 24% seen once. Sequencing input: blood. These receptors were taken from a woman aged 40 to 50 with Graves' ophthalmopathy.

The V and J genes are TRBV6-2 or TRBV6-3 and TRBJ2-7; 9 bases match TRBD2. V lost 0 bases, J lost 2 bases, and 14 bases stayed unmatched. The CDR3 has 19 amino acids. The germline V gene encodes CDR1 MNHEY and CDR2 SVGEGT. Written as DNA, the CDR3 is TGTGCCAGCAGTTACTCGATTTCTGGGTCTAGCGGGACCACCTACGAGCAGTACTTC. Translated, it gives CASSYSISGSSGTTYEQYF.

The CDR3 coding sequence is TGTGCCAGCAGTACCCCACTGAGACTAGCGGGGAAATACGAGCAGTACTTC. This gives the protein CASSTPLRLAGKYEQYF. V usage is TRBV6-2 or TRBV6-3 and J usage is TRBJ2-7; 11 nucleotides align to TRBD2. CDR3 size: 17 residues. CDR1 MNHEY and CDR2 SVGEGT come from the germline V gene. Trimming removed 5 bases from V and 4 bases from J; junction bases left unmatched: 13.

This clonotype was counted once. The chain employs TRBV20-1 and TRBJ1-5; 10 nucleotides match TRBD1. Germline assignment: CDR1 DFQATT and CDR2 SNEGSKA (reference sequence). The CDR3 sequence is 18 residues long. V dropped 2 bases and J dropped 0; count of bases not matched to a gene: 10. CDR3 protein: CSARSPGQGWNSNQPQHF. DNA for the CDR3: TGCAGTGCTAGATCCCCGGGACAGGGGTGGAATAGCAATCAGCCCCAGCATTTT.

This clonotype was seen only a few times. This chain links TRBV28 with TRBJ2-7, with no clear D. In germline, CDR1 is MDHEN, CDR2 SYDVKM. The CDR3 has 13 residues. The V and J ends lost 4 bases and 6 bases respectively, with 13 bases between them. This CDR3 reads CASSSHRTCEQYF. CDR3 in DNA: TGTGCCAGCAGTTCTCACAGAACCTGCGAGCAGTACTTC.

This clonotype has at least ten counts. This chain uses TRBV10-3 with TRBJ1-2; the D gene is possibly TRBD1 (6 bases). This CDR3 is 13 amino acids long. CDR1 and CDR2 (germline): ENHRY, SYGVKD. The DNA for the CDR3 is TGTGTACCAAACAGGGTCCGGAACTATGGCTACACCTTC. Protein: CVPNRVRNYGYTF.

This clonotype was seen at least ten times. This CDR3 reads CSVGTGVNQPQHF. DNA of the CDR3: TGCAGCGTTGGGACAGGGGTCAATCAGCCCCAGCATTTT. The chain employs TRBV29-1 and TRBJ1-5, with TRBD1 identical over 9 bases. The J segment lost 3 bases and the V segment lost 4 bases, leaving 1 base of the junction unmatched. CDR1 and CDR2 from the germline V gene are SQVTM and ANQGSEA. CDR3 length: 13 amino acids.

The V and J genes are TRBV29-1 and TRBJ2-5; tentatively, D is TRBD1 or TRBD2 (5 bases each). The V gene lost 6 bases and the J gene lost 3 bases, with 11 bases spanning the gap. Germline V lookup: CDR1 SQVTM, CDR2 ANQGSEA. CDR3 size: 12 residues. The CDR3 loop reads CSVRQTKETQYF. CDR3 nucleotides: TGCAGCGTGCGACAGACTAAAGAGACCCAGTACTTC.

This clonotype was seen a single time. The CDR3 nucleotides are TGTGCCAGCAGCTTAGCGCTAGTCAAGACCTCCTACGAGCAGTACTTC. Its protein is CASSLALVKTSYEQYF. This chain links TRBV7-2 with TRBJ2-7; D uncertain. The V and J ends lost 0 bases and 0 bases respectively, with 12 bases between them. This CDR3 spans 16 amino acids. Germline V CDR1 and CDR2: SGHTA, FQGNSA.

This clonotype was counted many times. The genes are TRBV6-1 and TRBJ1-1; 10 positions agree with TRBD1. There are 15 residues in the CDR3. Germline lookup yields CDR1 MNHNS and CDR2 SASEGT. The V gene end was trimmed by 7 bases and the J gene end by 4 bases; junction bases not matched to a gene: 9. In DNA form, the CDR3 reads TGTGCCAGCACCAGGGGACAGGGGTTGAGCACTGAAGCTTTCTTT. It translates to CASTRGQGLSTEAFF.

This clonotype was seen at least ten times. The chain links TRBV3-1 to TRBJ2-2; perhaps TRBD1 as D (6 bases). From germline, CDR1 is LGHDT and CDR2 YNNKEL (reference sequence). V lost 4 bases to trimming and J lost 4 bases, with 10 bases between them. CDR3 length: 14 amino acids. This CDR3 reads CASSLQGGTGELFF. CDR3 sequence (DNA): TGTGCCAGCAGCCTTCAAGGGGGCACCGGGGAGCTGTTTTTT.

This clonotype was detected ten times or more. This chain uses TRBV2 with TRBJ2-4; D is possibly TRBD2 (5 bases). Trimming removed 2 bases from V and 3 bases from J, with 11 bases in between. Germline V lookup: CDR1 SNHLY, CDR2 FYNNEI. The CDR3 contains 15 residues. The CDR3 region has the DNA TGTGCCAGCAGTGAACCAGCCGGGGACAAAAACATTCAGTACTTC. Its protein product is CASSEPAGDKNIQYF.

At least ten counts were recorded for this clonotype. The chain couples TRBV15 to TRBJ1-6, with unresolved D. From germline, CDR1 is LNHNV and CDR2 YYDKDF (reference sequence). V gave up 0 bases and J gave up 6 bases, with 9 bases separating them. The CDR3 is made up of 15 amino acids. The CDR3 protein is CATSRDRLFNSPLHF. The CDR3 bases are TGTGCCACCAGCAGAGATCGGCTGTTTAATTCACCCCTCCACTTT.

V and J are TRBV18 and TRBJ2-4; D might be TRBD2 (5 bases). CDR3 length equals 17 residues. Germline V gives CDR1 KGHSH, CDR2 LQKENI. Trimming stripped 1 base from V and 0 bases from J, with 13 bases between. The CDR3 protein is CASSPQSPGIAKNIQYF. CDR3 DNA: TGTGCCAGCTCACCACAAAGCCCGGGGATAGCCAAAAACATTCAGTACTTC.

The table lists this clonotype with many counts. The J gene is TRBJ2-2, the V gene TRBV5-1; D uncertain. The germline CDR1 and CDR2 sequences are SGHRS and YFSETQ. Between the trimmed V and J ends, which lost 5 bases and 4 bases, there was a span of 12 bases. The CDR3 length is 14 residues. The DNA for the CDR3 is TGCGCCAGCAGAATCGGACCGCTCACCGGGGAGCTGTTTTTT. Its translation: CASRIGPLTGELFF.

This clonotype was seen a single time. The chain employs TRBV20-1 and TRBJ2-7; TRBD1 matches 7 bases. Germline V gene lookup returns CDR1 DFQATT and CDR2 SNEGSKA (reference sequence). Unmatched junction bases numbered 10, after V lost 4 bases and J lost 1 base. This CDR3 is built from 15 residues. DNA of the CDR3: TGCAGTGCTACACCCCCGGGACAGTCTTCCTACGAGCAGTACTTC. Its protein is CSATPPGQSSYEQYF.

The table lists this clonotype with many counts. The CDR3 spells CASSFGLADTGELFF. The CDR3 DNA follows: TGTGCCAGCAGTTTCGGGCTAGCGGACACCGGGGAGCTGTTTTTT. The rearrangement joins TRBV12-3 or TRBV12-4 to TRBJ2-2; TRBD2 matches at 7 bases. Unmatched junction bases numbered 4, after V lost 3 bases and J lost 3 bases. This CDR3 has 15 amino acids.

The V and J genes are TRBV24-1 and TRBJ2-7; D perhaps matches TRBD2 (5 bases). Germline assignment: CDR1 KGHDR and CDR2 SFDVKD. V was cut by 9 bases and J by 6 bases, with 14 bases left in between. The CDR3 consists of 12 residues. As DNA, the CDR3 is TGTGCCACCTACGTCGGGGTTTGCGAGCAGTACTTC. Protein sequence: CATYVGVCEQYF.

This clonotype was observed once. This chain uses TRBV20-1 with TRBJ1-5, with D unclear. The CDR3 sequence is 14 residues long. CDR1 is DFQATT and CDR2 is SNEGSKA in the germline V gene (reference sequence). V was clipped by 0 bases and J by 9 bases, with 15 bases between them. The CDR3 nucleotides read TGCAGTGCTAGAGATTCCGGCCCCGGGAGGCCCCAGCATTTT. Residues: CSARDSGPGRPQHF.

This chain's CDR3 is CASSRLAGVHEQYF. The CDR3 nucleotides read TGTGCCAGCAGCCGACTAGCGGGAGTTCACGAGCAGTACTTC. The J gene is TRBJ2-7, the V gene TRBV7-6; the match to TRBD2 covers 12 bases. Germline assignment: CDR1 SGHVS and CDR2 FNYEAQ. V trimming: 5 bases; J trimming: 5 bases; junction bases outside the gene matches: 4. The CDR3 has 14 residues.

This clonotype was seen repeatedly, ten times or more. This chain joins TRBV20-1 and TRBJ1-2, with D unclear. Per germline, CDR1 DFQATT and CDR2 SNEGSKA (reference sequence). The V end lost 5 bases, the J end lost 7 bases, and 11 bases lay between the germline ends. The length of the CDR3 is 11 residues. The CDR3: CSAELVPGYTF. The CDR3 nucleotides are TGCAGTGCTGAGTTGGTTCCTGGCTACACCTTC.

This clonotype appeared many times. This chain joins TRBV3-1 and TRBJ2-7; D ambiguous. This CDR3 comprises 14 residues. Trimming shortened V by 5 bases and J by 0 bases, and 11 bases separated the two germline ends. Germline V gene sequence: CDR1 LGHDT, CDR2 YNNKEL (reference sequence). CDR3 nucleotides: TGTGCCAGCAGCTCTTCCTGGACCTCCTACGAGCAGTACTTC. Protein sequence: CASSSSWTSYEQYF.